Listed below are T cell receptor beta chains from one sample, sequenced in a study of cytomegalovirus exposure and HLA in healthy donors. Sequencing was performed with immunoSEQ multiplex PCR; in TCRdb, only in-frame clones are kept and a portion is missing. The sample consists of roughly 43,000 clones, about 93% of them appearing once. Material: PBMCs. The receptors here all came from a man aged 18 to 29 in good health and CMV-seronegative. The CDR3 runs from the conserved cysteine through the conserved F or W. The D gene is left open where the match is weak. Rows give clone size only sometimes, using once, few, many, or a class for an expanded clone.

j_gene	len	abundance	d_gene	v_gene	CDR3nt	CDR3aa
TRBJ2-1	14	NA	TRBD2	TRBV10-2	TGCGCCAGCAGACAAGCGGGAGGGTACAATGAGCAGTTCTTC	CASRQAGGYNEQFF
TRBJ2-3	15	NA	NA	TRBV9	TGTGCCAGCCAGAGTGGGGGGGCGAGCACAGATACGCAGTATTTT	CASQSGGASTDTQYF
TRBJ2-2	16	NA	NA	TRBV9	TGTGCCAGCAGCGTACTGGACATTGCGAACACCGGGGAGCTGTTTTTT	CASSVLDIANTGELFF
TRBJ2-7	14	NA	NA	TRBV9	TGTGCCAGCAGCGTAGGTATAGTTTCTCACGAGCAGTACTTC	CASSVGIVSHEQYF
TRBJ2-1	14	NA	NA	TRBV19	TGTGCCACCCGCGGGCGGGTCGTTGACAATGAGCAGTTCTTC	CATRGRVVDNEQFF
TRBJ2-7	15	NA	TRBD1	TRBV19	TGTGCCAGTATTGCCGGGACAGGCAGCTCCTACGAGCAGTACTTC	CASIAGTGSSYEQYF
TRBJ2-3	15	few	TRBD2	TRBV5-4	TGTGCCAGCAGCTTCACTAGCGGGGGCACAGATACGCAGTATTTT	CASSFTSGGTDTQYF
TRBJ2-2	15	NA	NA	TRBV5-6	TGTGCCAGCAGCTCGTGGACCCGGGACGCCGGGGGGCTGTTTTTT	CASSSWTRDAGGLFF
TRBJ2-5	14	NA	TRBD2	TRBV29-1	TGCAGCGGCAGGGACTTCGGGGGGAGAGAGACCCAGTACTTC	CSGRDFGGRETQYF
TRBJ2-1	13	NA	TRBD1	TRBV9	TGTGCCAGCAGCGGTGGGACAGGGCATGAGCAGTTCTTC	CASSGGTGHEQFF
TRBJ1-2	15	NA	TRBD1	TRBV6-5	TGTGCCAGCAGCTCCCTAGGACAGGGAGGTTTTGGCTACACCTTC	CASSSLGQGGFGYTF
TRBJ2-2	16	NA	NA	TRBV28	TGTGCCAGCAGTGAACAGGGCCGACGGAACACCGGGGAGCTGTTTTTT	CASSEQGRRNTGELFF
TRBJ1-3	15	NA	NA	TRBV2	TGTGCCAGCAGTGAAGAAAGGGGTGGTGGAAACACCATATATTTT	CASSEERGGGNTIYF
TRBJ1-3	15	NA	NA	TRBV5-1	TGCGCCAGCAGCCGGGACTCAGGCTCTGGAAACACCATATATTTT	CASSRDSGSGNTIYF
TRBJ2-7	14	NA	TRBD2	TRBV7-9	TGTGCCAGCAGCTCGCGGGGGGTCGCCTACGAGCAGTACTTC	CASSSRGVAYEQYF
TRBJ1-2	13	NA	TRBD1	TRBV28	TGTGCCAGCAGTTCGGGACAGCCCGATGGCTACACCTTC	CASSSGQPDGYTF
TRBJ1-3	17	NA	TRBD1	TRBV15	TGTGCCACCAGCGGAGGGACAGGGTTCGGCTCTGGAAACACCATATATTTT	CATSGGTGFGSGNTIYF
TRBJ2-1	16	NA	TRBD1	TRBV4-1	TGCGCCAGCAGCCCCAAGGACAGGGGCCCCTACAATGAGCAGTTCTTC	CASSPKDRGPYNEQFF
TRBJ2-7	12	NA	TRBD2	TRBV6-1	TGTGCCAGCAGTCTCGGGGGGTACGAGCAGTACTTC	CASSLGGYEQYF
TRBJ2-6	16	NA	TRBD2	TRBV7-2	TGTGCCAGCAGCCAGAGCGGGATCTATGGGGCCAACGTCCTGACTTTC	CASSQSGIYGANVLTF
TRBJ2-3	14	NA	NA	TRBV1	TGCACCAGGTTTTGGGGGGGGAGCACAGATACGCAGTATTTT	CTRFWGGSTDTQYF
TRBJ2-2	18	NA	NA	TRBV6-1	TGTGCCAGCAGTGAAGGACAGTCCTACTCCGCGAACACCGGGGAGCTGTTTTTT	CASSEGQSYSANTGELFF
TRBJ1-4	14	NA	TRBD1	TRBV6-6	TGTGCCAGCGCAGGGACAGGGCTAGCCGAAAAACTGTTTTTT	CASAGTGLAEKLFF
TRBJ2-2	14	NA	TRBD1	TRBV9	TGTGCCAGCAGACAGGGGGCGACGACCGGGGAGCTGTTTTTT	CASRQGATTGELFF
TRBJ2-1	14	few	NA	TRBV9	TGTGCCAGCAGCGTAGGAATAGAGAGCAATGAGCAGTTCTTC	CASSVGIESNEQFF
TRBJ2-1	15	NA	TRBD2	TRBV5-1	TGCGCCAAATCGGGACTAGCGGGGGCTCTAGAAGAGCAGTTCTTC	CAKSGLAGALEEQFF
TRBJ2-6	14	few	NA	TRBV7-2	TGTGCCAGCAGCCTCTCAGGGTGGGCCAACGTCCTGACTTTC	CASSLSGWANVLTF
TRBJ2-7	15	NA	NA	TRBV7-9	TGTGCCAGCAGCTCCCAAATGGGGAGACGACACGAGCAGTACTTC	CASSSQMGRRHEQYF
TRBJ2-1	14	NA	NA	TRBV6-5	TGTGCCAGCGCACGCGGAGGGTCCTACAATGAGCAGTTCTTC	CASARGGSYNEQFF
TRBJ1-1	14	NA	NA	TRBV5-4	TGTGCCAGCAGCTTTAGTGTCCCAGCGAATGAAGCTTTCTTT	CASSFSVPANEAFF
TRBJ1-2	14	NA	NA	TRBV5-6	TGTGCCAGCACCTTTCCGACAGCTAACTATGGCTACACCTTC	CASTFPTANYGYTF
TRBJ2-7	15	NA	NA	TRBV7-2	TGTGCCAGCAGCCCCTCAACCGGGATTCTCTACGAGCAGTACTTC	CASSPSTGILYEQYF
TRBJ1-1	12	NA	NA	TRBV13	TGTGCCAGCAGCTCTCGCCAGATTGAAGCTTTCTTT	CASSSRQIEAFF
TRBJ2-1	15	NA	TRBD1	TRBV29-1	TGCAGCGTTGAAGTTGGCAGGGGGCGAAACAATGAGCAGTTCTTC	CSVEVGRGRNNEQFF
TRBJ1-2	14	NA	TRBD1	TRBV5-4	TGTGCCAGCAGCCCCCGACAGGGGAACTATGGCTACACCTTC	CASSPRQGNYGYTF
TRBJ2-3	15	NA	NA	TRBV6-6	TGTGCCAGCAGTTTCCGAGAGGGTTCCACAGATACGCAGTATTTT	CASSFREGSTDTQYF
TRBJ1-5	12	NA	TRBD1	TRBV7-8	TGTGCCAGCAGCTTTCAGGGGGGACCCCAGCATTTT	CASSFQGGPQHF
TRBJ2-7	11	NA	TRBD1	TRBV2	TGTGCCAGCAGCGACAGGGACGAGCAGTACTTC	CASSDRDEQYF
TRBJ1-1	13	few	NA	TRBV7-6	TGTGCCAGCAAAGCGACAGCGAACACTGAAGCTTTCTTT	CASKATANTEAFF
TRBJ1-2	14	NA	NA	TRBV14	TGTGCCAGCAGCCAAGATCTTAACTTCGCGGGCTACACCTTC	CASSQDLNFAGYTF
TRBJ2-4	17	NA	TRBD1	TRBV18	TGTGCCAGCTCACCTTTTGAGGGACAGGGGGCCAAAAACATTCAGTACTTC	CASSPFEGQGAKNIQYF